A selection of T cell receptor beta chains follows, all from one sample in a study of regulatory T cells in long-lasting Graves disease. TCRdb ran MiXCR on the multiplex PCR reads and lists one entry per CDR3 protein. This sample has 680,000 or so distinct CDR3 sequences, with roughly 16% found just once. This sample was also put to use in a study of T cells in Graves' hyperthyroidism and ophthalmopathy.

This sample comprised peripheral blood mononuclear cells (PBMCs), obtained at new diagnosis, from a patient treated with antithyroid drugs. Receptors were obtained from a woman aged 25 to 39 with Graves disease. Each CDR3 is given with its conserved first and last residue. D genes are given only for firm matches. For some rows the clone size is stated as once, few or many, or as a class when expanded; others skip it.

cdr3_aa	cdr3_nt	v_call	j_call	d_call	clone_size
CASSGRTSYEQYF	TGCGCCAGCAGTGGAAGGACTAGCTACGAGCAGTACTTC	TRBV10-2	TRBJ2-7	TRBD2	-
CSAVVSGRTDTQYF	TGCAGTGCCGTTGTTAGCGGACGCACAGATACGCAGTATTTT	TRBV20-1	TRBJ2-3	-	few
CASSATGVWNQPQHF	TGTGCCAGCAGCGCAACAGGGGTGTGGAATCAGCCCCAGCATTTT	TRBV12-3/TRBV12-4	TRBJ1-5	TRBD1	many
CASRGIQGNANEKLFF	TGTGCCAGCAGGGGGATCCAGGGCAATGCTAATGAAAAACTGTTTTTT	TRBV2	TRBJ1-4	-	many
CASTGGGGETQYF	TGTGCCAGCACCGGTGGGGGGGGAGAGACCCAGTACTTC	TRBV12-3/TRBV12-4	TRBJ2-5	TRBD2	-
CASSVEERSLTGRTEAFF	TGTGCCAGCAGCGTAGAGGAGCGATCGTTGACAGGGAGAACTGAAGCTTTCTTT	TRBV9	TRBJ1-1	TRBD1	few
CASSGPLPPLHF	TGTGCCAGCAGCGGGCCCCTTCCGCCCCTCCACTTT	TRBV7-2	TRBJ1-6	-	many
CSVRTGTGYDEQYF	TGCAGCGTCCGCACCGGGACAGGGTATGACGAGCAGTACTTC	TRBV29-1	TRBJ2-7	TRBD1	many
CASRGGPGVTGELFF	TGTGCCAGCAGGGGGGGTCCAGGGGTCACCGGGGAGCTGTTTTTT	TRBV6-1	TRBJ2-2	-	many
CALIGTESYNEQFF	TGTGCCTTGATAGGGACTGAGTCCTACAATGAGCAGTTCTTC	TRBV30	TRBJ2-1	-	-
CASSLGTSWNEQFF	TGTGCCAGCAGCCTAGGGACTAGTTGGAATGAGCAGTTCTTC	TRBV11-2	TRBJ2-1	TRBD2	-
CASSPPRQGAWEQYF	TGTGCCAGCTCACCACCGAGACAGGGGGCGTGGGAGCAGTACTTC	TRBV18	TRBJ2-7	TRBD1	many
CASREQGENGYTF	TGTGCCAGCAGGGAGCAGGGGGAGAACGGCTACACCTTC	TRBV6-1	TRBJ1-2	TRBD1	few
CASRMGTGSHEQYF	TGCGCCAGCAGAATGGGCACAGGGTCCCACGAGCAGTACTTC	TRBV5-1	TRBJ2-7	-	many
CSASRGNYEQYF	TGCAGTGCTAGTAGGGGGAACTACGAGCAGTACTTC	TRBV20-1	TRBJ2-7	-	few
CATNRDGGQVDSPLHF	TGTGCCACCAACAGAGATGGGGGACAGGTAGATTCACCCCTCCACTTT	TRBV15	TRBJ1-6	TRBD1	-
CASSPSWGGSTDTQYF	TGTGCCAGCAGTCCGTCGTGGGGTGGGAGCACAGATACGCAGTATTTT	TRBV2	TRBJ2-3	-	-
CASSPGTSTFNEQFF	TGTGCCAGCAGCCCCGGGACTAGCACTTTCAATGAGCAGTTCTTC	TRBV11-2	TRBJ2-1	TRBD2	many
CASSRRLVETQYF	TGTGCCAGCAGCCGACGACTAGTAGAGACCCAGTACTTC	TRBV3-1	TRBJ2-5	-	few
CARGVGVGSYNEQFF	TGTGCCCGTGGTGTCGGCGTAGGGAGCTACAATGAGCAGTTCTTC	TRBV19	TRBJ2-1	-	few
CASSLARWLGETQYF	TGTGCCAGCAGTTTAGCAAGGTGGTTGGGAGAGACCCAGTACTTC	TRBV28	TRBJ2-5	-	-
CASSSEQGTRGYTF	TGTGCCAGCAGTTCCGAACAGGGAACGCGCGGCTACACCTTC	TRBV27	TRBJ1-2	-	many
CASSPTSGNVEQFF	TGTGCCAGCAGCCCTACTAGCGGGAACGTTGAGCAGTTCTTC	TRBV11-2	TRBJ2-1	TRBD2	few
CASSSPLGGHEQFF	TGTGCCAGCAGTTCCCCTCTAGGTGGGCATGAGCAGTTCTTC	TRBV6-5	TRBJ2-1	-	many
CASSVEGLSNQPQHF	TGTGCCAGCAGCGTAGAAGGACTTAGCAATCAGCCCCAGCATTTT	TRBV9	TRBJ1-5	-	few
CASSVAGGTYEQYF	TGTGCCAGCAGCGTAGCCGGCGGGACCTACGAGCAGTACTTC	TRBV9	TRBJ2-7	-	many
CASSQSDTTYNEQFF	TGCGCCAGCAGCCAATCTGATACAACCTACAATGAGCAGTTCTTC	TRBV4-1	TRBJ2-1	-	few
CASSWPRDQYNEKLFF	TGTGCCAGCAGCTGGCCCAGGGATCAATATAATGAAAAACTGTTTTTT	TRBV7-2	TRBJ1-4	-	-
CASRLSGRGNEEQFF	TGTGCCAGCAGACTAAGCGGGAGGGGAAATGAGGAGCAGTTCTTC	TRBV2	TRBJ2-1	TRBD2	many
CASSYPYRQEWYF	TGTGCCAGCAGTTACCCCTACCGACAGGAGTGGTACTTC	TRBV6-2/TRBV6-3	TRBJ2-7	-	many
CASRGAGQSNTEAFF	TGTGCCAGCAGAGGGGCAGGGCAATCGAACACTGAAGCTTTCTTT	TRBV11-2	TRBJ1-1	-	few
CAWSMGEQFF	TGTGCCTGGAGTATGGGGGAGCAGTTCTTC	TRBV30	TRBJ2-1	-	-
CASSASQNTEAFF	TGTGCCAGCAGTGCAAGTCAGAACACTGAAGCTTTCTTT	TRBV6-2/TRBV6-3	TRBJ1-1	-	-
CASSLKGLSVNQPQHF	TGTGCCAGCAGTTTGAAGGGACTCTCGGTCAATCAGCCCCAGCATTTT	TRBV12-3/TRBV12-4	TRBJ1-5	-	many
CASSIGAEPAKNIQYF	TGTGCCAGTAGTATTGGGGCAGAACCAGCCAAAAACATTCAGTACTTC	TRBV19	TRBJ2-4	-	-
CASSMRFGAPGANVLTF	TGTGCCAGTAGTATGCGATTTGGCGCGCCTGGGGCCAACGTCCTGACTTTC	TRBV19	TRBJ2-6	-	-
CAMSGTQNYGYTF	TGTGCCATGTCCGGGACACAAAACTATGGCTACACCTTC	TRBV10-3	TRBJ1-2	-	-
CASSPFSGTVTQYF	TGTGCCAGCAGCCCCTTCAGCGGTACAGTTACGCAGTATTTT	TRBV5-5	TRBJ2-3	-	once
CASTPSGITGELFF	TGTGCCAGCACCCCCTCTGGTATCACCGGGGAGCTGTTTTTT	TRBV7-3	TRBJ2-2	-	few
CASSLSGKDVF	TGTGCCAGCAGTTTATCGGGTAAAGATGTCTTC	TRBV12-3/TRBV12-4	TRBJ1-2	-	many
CANSEDTGELFF	TGTGCCAATTCGGAGGACACCGGGGAGCTGTTTTTT	TRBV10-3	TRBJ2-2	-	few
CASFRDWMNTEAFF	TGTGCCAGCTTCCGGGACTGGATGAACACTGAAGCTTTCTTT	TRBV18	TRBJ1-1	-	-
CASSLSSVVYGYTF	TGTGCCAGCAGCTTGTCGTCGGTTGTTTATGGCTACACCTTC	TRBV7-2	TRBJ1-2	-	many
CAWIQRGRNTEAFF	TGTGCCTGGATCCAACGGGGGAGGAACACTGAAGCTTTCTTT	TRBV30	TRBJ1-1	-	many
CATSDPNPGLSYGYTF	TGTGCCACCAGTGATCCCAACCCAGGCCTTTCCTATGGCTACACCTTC	TRBV24-1	TRBJ1-2	-	few
CATSDQLAGYNEQFF	TGTGCCACCAGTGACCAGCTAGCGGGGTACAATGAGCAGTTCTTC	TRBV24-1	TRBJ2-1	TRBD2	-
CSVGTGGPYNEQFF	TGCAGCGTAGGGACAGGGGGCCCCTACAATGAGCAGTTCTTC	TRBV29-1	TRBJ2-1	TRBD1	-
CSASNTDNEQFF	TGCAGTGCTAGCAACACGGACAATGAGCAGTTCTTC	TRBV20-1	TRBJ2-1	-	many
CASSGDGIAKNIQYF	TGTGCCAGCAGTGGGGACGGAATAGCCAAAAACATTCAGTACTTC	TRBV2	TRBJ2-4	-	-
CSARAGGQQETQYF	TGCAGTGCAAGAGCGGGGGGACAACAAGAGACCCAGTACTTC	TRBV20-1	TRBJ2-5	TRBD2	many
CASSGTSYDTQYF	TGTGCCAGCTCCGGGACTAGCTACGATACGCAGTATTTT	TRBV7-2	TRBJ2-3	TRBD2	many
CASSQEILGRVGQNTEAFF	TGTGCCAGCAGCCAAGAAATTTTGGGCCGAGTCGGTCAGAACACTGAAGCTTTCTTT	TRBV3-1	TRBJ1-1	-	once
CASSMQGAGQPQHF	TGTGCCAGCAGTATGCAGGGGGCAGGACAGCCCCAGCATTTT	TRBV6-1	TRBJ1-5	TRBD1	many
CATQGATNEKLFF	TGTGCCACCCAGGGGGCTACTAATGAAAAACTGTTTTTT	TRBV7-9	TRBJ1-4	TRBD1	few